The T cell receptor (beta chain) described here comes from a study of persistence of HIV-infected CD4 T cells. Study context: A median of around 8 years of suppressive ART preceded sampling. Blood samples, up to about 200 mL, came from multiple time points, except two leukapheresis donors sampled once. Study outcomes and limitations: TCRbeta richness was lower in CMV- and Gag-responding cells than in anti-CD3/anti-CD28-responding cells.

Trimming cost V 5 bases and J 2 bases, with 10 bases left between them. This CDR3 is 13 amino acids long. CDR1 is MNHEY and CDR2 is SMNVEV in the germline V gene (reference sequence). About this clone itself: What it binds is not known.

Sequencing used immunoSEQ version 4 in survey mode. Each sample used up to about 1 ug genomic DNA diluted to around 9.5 ng/uL. The table came from immunoSEQ multiplex PCR; TCRdb's copy has only in-frame clones and leaves some out. The data show 15,000 to 20,000 clones, with roughly 74% seen just once and roughly 7% held by the top ten. Cells were stimulated with CMV-infected fibroblast lysates at 10 ug/mL. CD4+ T cells upregulating both CD40 ligand and CD69 were sorted as responding cells. This TCR derives from an adult man with HIV who was CMV-seropositive. The genes are TRBV27 and TRBJ2-7; TRBD1 or TRBD2 may be the D gene (5 bases each). This sample comprised CD4+ T cells sorted from PBMCs after roughly 19-hour stimulation, obtained from a patient who received antiretroviral therapy. As DNA, the CDR3 is TGTGCCAGCAGTGGGGACCCAGCCTACGAGCAGTACTTC. Amino acids: CASSGDPAYEQYF.